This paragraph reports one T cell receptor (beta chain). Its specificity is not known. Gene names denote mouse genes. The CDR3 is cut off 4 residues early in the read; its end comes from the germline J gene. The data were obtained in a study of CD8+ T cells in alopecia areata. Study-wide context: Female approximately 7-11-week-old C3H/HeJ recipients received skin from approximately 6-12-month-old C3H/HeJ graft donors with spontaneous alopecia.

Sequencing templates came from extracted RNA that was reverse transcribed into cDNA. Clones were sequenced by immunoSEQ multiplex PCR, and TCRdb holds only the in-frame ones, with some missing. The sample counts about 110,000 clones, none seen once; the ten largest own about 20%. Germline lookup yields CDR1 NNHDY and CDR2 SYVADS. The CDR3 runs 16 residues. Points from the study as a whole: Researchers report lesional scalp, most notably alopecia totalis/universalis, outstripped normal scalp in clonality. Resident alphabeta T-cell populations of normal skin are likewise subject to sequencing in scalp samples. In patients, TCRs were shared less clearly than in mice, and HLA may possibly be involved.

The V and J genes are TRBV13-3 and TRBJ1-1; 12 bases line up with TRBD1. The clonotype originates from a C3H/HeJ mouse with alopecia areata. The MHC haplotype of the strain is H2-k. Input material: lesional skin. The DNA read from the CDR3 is TGTGCCAGCAGTGATGAGGGACAGGGGGCGCGAACA. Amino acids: CASSDEGQGART. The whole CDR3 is CASSDEGQGARTEVFF.